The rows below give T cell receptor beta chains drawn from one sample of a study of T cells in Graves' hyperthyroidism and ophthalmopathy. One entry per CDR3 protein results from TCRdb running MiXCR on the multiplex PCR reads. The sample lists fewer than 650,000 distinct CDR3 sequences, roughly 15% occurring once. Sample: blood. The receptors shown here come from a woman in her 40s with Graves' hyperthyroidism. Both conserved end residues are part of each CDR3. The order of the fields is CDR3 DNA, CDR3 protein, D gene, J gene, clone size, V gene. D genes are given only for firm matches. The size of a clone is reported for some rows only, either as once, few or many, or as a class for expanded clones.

DNA: TGTGCCACCAGATCGGGGAAGCTCGAGCAGTACTTC; CDR3: CATRSGKLEQYF; D: -; J: TRBJ2-7; size: many; V: TRBV28
DNA: TGCAGCGTCCACCCGGAGCACGGGAGAAAGTTCGGGGAGACCCAGTACTTC; CDR3: CSVHPEHGRKFGETQYF; D: -; J: TRBJ2-5; size: many; V: TRBV29-1
DNA: TGCGCCAGCAGCCAAGATGGGGGGGCATACTATGGCTACACCTTC; CDR3: CASSQDGGAYYGYTF; D: -; J: TRBJ1-2; size: -; V: TRBV4-1
DNA: TGTGCCAGCAGCTTAAATGGTGAAGGGGTCGGAAACACCATATATTTT; CDR3: CASSLNGEGVGNTIYF; D: -; J: TRBJ1-3; size: -; V: TRBV13
DNA: TGTGCCAGCAGCTCCCCGACAGGTTTTAATGAAAAACTGTTTTTT; CDR3: CASSSPTGFNEKLFF; D: -; J: TRBJ1-4; size: many; V: TRBV28
DNA: TGCAGTCCAAAGGCAGGGAATCAGCCCCAGCATTTT; CDR3: CSPKAGNQPQHF; D: -; J: TRBJ1-5; size: many; V: TRBV20-1
DNA: TGTGCCAGCAGACAGACAGGGGTCTACACCTTC; CDR3: CASRQTGVYTF; D: TRBD1; J: TRBJ1-2; size: many; V: TRBV2
DNA: TGCAGTGCTAGTCAGGGGGCGGGCAATCAGCCCCAGCATTTT; CDR3: CSASQGAGNQPQHF; D: TRBD1; J: TRBJ1-5; size: -; V: TRBV20-1
DNA: TGTGCCAGTAGTATCATGGGGACTAGTTCCTCGGATACGCAGTATTTT; CDR3: CASSIMGTSSSDTQYF; D: TRBD2; J: TRBJ2-3; size: -; V: TRBV19
DNA: TGTGCCAGCAGTTCCCCGCGACTAGCGGGAGCAGATACGCAGTATTTT; CDR3: CASSSPRLAGADTQYF; D: TRBD2; J: TRBJ2-3; size: many; V: TRBV28
DNA: TGTGCCACCAGGACAGGGGGCATTTTTGACGGGAGCACTGAAGCTTTCTTT; CDR3: CATRTGGIFDGSTEAFF; D: TRBD1; J: TRBJ1-1; size: few; V: TRBV15
DNA: TGCAGTGCTTCTGAGTCCGGTCAGCCCCAGCATTTT; CDR3: CSASESGQPQHF; D: -; J: TRBJ1-5; size: few; V: TRBV20-1
DNA: TGCGCCAGTAGAAGGGACTGGACTTACGAGCAGTACTTC; CDR3: CASRRDWTYEQYF; D: -; J: TRBJ2-7; size: many; V: TRBV5-1
DNA: TGTGCCAGCAGAGGACAGCTCACGAATGAGCAGTTCTTC; CDR3: CASRGQLTNEQFF; D: -; J: TRBJ2-1; size: many; V: TRBV6-1
DNA: TGTGCCAGCATAAGCGGACGAGGGGACACTGAAGCTTTCTTT; CDR3: CASISGRGDTEAFF; D: -; J: TRBJ1-1; size: few; V: TRBV6-1
DNA: TGTGCCAGCAGTTTTTGGACAGGGGGGGTCTACGAGCAGTACTTC; CDR3: CASSFWTGGVYEQYF; D: TRBD1; J: TRBJ2-7; size: -; V: TRBV28
DNA: TGTGCCAGTACCCATTATTCCCGCGGACAGGGTAGTACCGGGGAGCTGTTTTTT; CDR3: CASTHYSRGQGSTGELFF; D: TRBD1; J: TRBJ2-2; size: many; V: TRBV19
DNA: TGTGCCTGGAACCTCGGGGCTGGAAACACCATATATTTT; CDR3: CAWNLGAGNTIYF; D: -; J: TRBJ1-3; size: many; V: TRBV30
DNA: TGCAGTGCTTACCGGACAGCCGTCCGAGAGACCCAGTACTTC; CDR3: CSAYRTAVRETQYF; D: -; J: TRBJ2-5; size: many; V: TRBV20-1
DNA: TGTGCCAGCCATTCAGGGGGTTCGGAGGAGCAGTACTTC; CDR3: CASHSGGSEEQYF; D: TRBD1; J: TRBJ2-7; size: many; V: TRBV7-8
DNA: TGTGCCAGCAGCAGAGATAGCGGAGGCTCCTACGAGCAGTACTTC; CDR3: CASSRDSGGSYEQYF; D: -; J: TRBJ2-7; size: many; V: TRBV4-2
DNA: TGTGCCAGCAGCTCCCGGGGGGACTTCTACGAGCAGTACTTC; CDR3: CASSSRGDFYEQYF; D: TRBD2; J: TRBJ2-7; size: -; V: TRBV7-9
DNA: TGTGCCTGGAGTCGGGGAGTTGCAGATACGCAGTATTTT; CDR3: CAWSRGVADTQYF; D: -; J: TRBJ2-3; size: few; V: TRBV30
DNA: TGTGCCAGCAGGTTACTAGCGGGCGAGCAGTACTTC; CDR3: CASRLLAGEQYF; D: TRBD2; J: TRBJ2-7; size: -; V: TRBV12-3/TRBV12-4
DNA: TGTGCCAGCAGTGTACGGGGGGCAGATACGCAGTATTTT; CDR3: CASSVRGADTQYF; D: TRBD2; J: TRBJ2-3; size: many; V: TRBV2
DNA: TGTGCCAGCAGCGCACAGGGGGCGAGTGGGGCCGAAGCTTTCTTT; CDR3: CASSAQGASGAEAFF; D: TRBD1; J: TRBJ1-1; size: -; V: TRBV3-1
DNA: TGTGCCAGCAGTTTAAAAGGCACTGAAGCTTTCTTT; CDR3: CASSLKGTEAFF; D: -; J: TRBJ1-1; size: many; V: TRBV28
DNA: TGTGCCACCAGTGATTTGGGCAGGAATCATGAGCAGTTCTTC; CDR3: CATSDLGRNHEQFF; D: -; J: TRBJ2-1; size: -; V: TRBV24-1
DNA: TGCAGTGCTCCCCGGCAGGACTTGGTGGGGAATGAGCAGTTCTTC; CDR3: CSAPRQDLVGNEQFF; D: -; J: TRBJ2-1; size: -; V: TRBV20-1
DNA: TGTGCCACCCAGGACAGGGACTATGGCTACACCTTC; CDR3: CATQDRDYGYTF; D: TRBD1; J: TRBJ1-2; size: few; V: TRBV24-1